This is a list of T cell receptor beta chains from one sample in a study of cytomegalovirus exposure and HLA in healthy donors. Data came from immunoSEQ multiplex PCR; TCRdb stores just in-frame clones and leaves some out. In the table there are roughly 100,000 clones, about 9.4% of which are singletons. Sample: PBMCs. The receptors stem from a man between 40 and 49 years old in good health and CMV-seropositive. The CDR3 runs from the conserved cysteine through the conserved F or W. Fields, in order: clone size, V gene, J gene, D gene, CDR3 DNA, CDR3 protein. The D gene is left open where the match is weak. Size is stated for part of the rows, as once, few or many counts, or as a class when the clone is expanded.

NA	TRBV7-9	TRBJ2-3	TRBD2	TGTGCCAGCAGCTTAGCCGGGGGGGAAACAGATACGCAGTATTTT	CASSLAGGETDTQYF
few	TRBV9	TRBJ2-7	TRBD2	TGTGCCAGCAGCGTAGGGAGCGGGACCTCCTACGAGCAGTACTTC	CASSVGSGTSYEQYF
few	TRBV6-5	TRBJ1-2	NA	TGTGCCAGCAGTTACGCGGGGAATCGGTATGGCTACACCTTC	CASSYAGNRYGYTF
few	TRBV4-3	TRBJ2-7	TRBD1	TGCGCCAGCAGCCGTTACCACGCCGGGACAGGAGTTTACGAGCAGTACTTC	CASSRYHAGTGVYEQYF
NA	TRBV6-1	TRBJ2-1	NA	TGTGCCAGCAGTGATGGCCCCGGACAGAGAGCGCAAAATGAGCAGTTCTTC	CASSDGPGQRAQNEQFF
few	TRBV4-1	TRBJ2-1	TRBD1	TGCGCCAGCAGCCTTTCCGGGACAGGGAACAGTGAGCAGTTCTTC	CASSLSGTGNSEQFF
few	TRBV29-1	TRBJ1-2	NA	TGCAGCGTTGAAGTGGTGCCGAGGATGGGGCGCGGTAACTATGGCTACACCTTC	CSVEVVPRMGRGNYGYTF
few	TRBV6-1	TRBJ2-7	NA	TGTGCCGGAGCCGGGCAGGGGGGAGGCTACGAGCAGTACTTC	CAGAGQGGGYEQYF
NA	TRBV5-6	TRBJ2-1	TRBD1	TGTGCCAGCAGCTTGAGCCGGGACAGCTCCTACAATGAGCAGTTCTTC	CASSLSRDSSYNEQFF
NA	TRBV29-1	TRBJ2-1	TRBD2	TGCAGCGCCGTAGCGGGAGACAATGAGCAGTTCTTC	CSAVAGDNEQFF
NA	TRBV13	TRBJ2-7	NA	TGTGCCAGCAGCCAAATTAGCGACTCCTACGAGCAGTACTTC	CASSQISDSYEQYF
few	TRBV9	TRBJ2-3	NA	TGTGCCAGCAGCGTATTGTCGGGGGATACGCAGTATTTT	CASSVLSGDTQYF
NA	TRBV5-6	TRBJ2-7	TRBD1	TGTGCCAGCAGCTTGGGGACAGGGTCCAACGAGCAGTACTTC	CASSLGTGSNEQYF
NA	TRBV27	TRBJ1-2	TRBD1	TGTGCCAGCAGTTCGTCCGGGACAGGGGGCGGTGGCTACACCTTC	CASSSSGTGGGGYTF
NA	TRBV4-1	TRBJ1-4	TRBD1	TGCGCCAGCAGCCAACGTGTGACAGGGGCTGGAAAACTGTTTTTT	CASSQRVTGAGKLFF
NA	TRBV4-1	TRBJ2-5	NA	TGCGCCAGCAGCCAAGATCCGTTGGCGGACTTCCAAGAGACCCAGTACTTC	CASSQDPLADFQETQYF
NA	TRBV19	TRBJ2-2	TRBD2	TGTGCCAGCCGGACTAGAAACACCGGGGAGCTGTTTTTT	CASRTRNTGELFF
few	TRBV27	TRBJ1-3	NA	TGTGCCAGCACACTTCAGGGCTACTCTGGAAACACCATATATTTT	CASTLQGYSGNTIYF
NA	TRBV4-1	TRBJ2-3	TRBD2	TGCGCCAGCAGCCAAGCGACTCCCGGGCTAGCGGGAGGCACAGATACGCAGTATTTT	CASSQATPGLAGGTDTQYF
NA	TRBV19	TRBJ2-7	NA	TGTGCCAGTAGTGTGACAGCCTCCTACGAGCAGTACTTC	CASSVTASYEQYF
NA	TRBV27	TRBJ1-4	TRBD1	TGTGCCAGCAGTCCTACCGCCGGGACAGGATCGGGAAAACTGTTTTTT	CASSPTAGTGSGKLFF
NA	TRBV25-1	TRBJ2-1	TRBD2	TGTGCCAGCAGTGCCCCGGGACTAGCGGGCGTCTCCTACAATGAGCAGTTCTTC	CASSAPGLAGVSYNEQFF
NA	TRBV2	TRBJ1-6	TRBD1	TGTGCCAGCAAGGCGGGACAGCGCTCCTATAATTCACCCCTCCACTTT	CASKAGQRSYNSPLHF
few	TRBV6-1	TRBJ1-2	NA	TGTGCCAGCAGTGAATTAGTTTATGGCTACACCTTC	CASSELVYGYTF
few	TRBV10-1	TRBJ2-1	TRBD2	TGCGCCAGCAGTGGACTAGCGGGAGGGCCTGATGAGCAGTTCTTC	CASSGLAGGPDEQFF
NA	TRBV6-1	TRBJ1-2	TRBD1	TGTGCCAGCAGTGAACTACCGGACAGGGCCTATGGCTACACCTTC	CASSELPDRAYGYTF
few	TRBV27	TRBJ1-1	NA	TGTGCCAGCAGTTCCAGGGGTACCCACCTGGACACTGAAGCTTTCTTT	CASSSRGTHLDTEAFF
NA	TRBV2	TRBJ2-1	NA	TGTGCCAGGGGGGGGGCGGTTAGCGGGCATGAGCAGTTCTTC	CARGGAVSGHEQFF
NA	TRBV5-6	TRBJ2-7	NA	TGTGCCAGCAGCCCAGGCGTCTCCTACGAGCAGTACTTC	CASSPGVSYEQYF
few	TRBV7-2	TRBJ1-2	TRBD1	TGTGCCAGCAGCTTAATGCCGGGACAGGTTCACTATGGCTACACCTTC	CASSLMPGQVHYGYTF
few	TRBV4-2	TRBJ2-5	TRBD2	TGTGCCAGCAGCCAACCGACTAGCGGGAGAAGAGAGACCCAGTACTTC	CASSQPTSGRRETQYF
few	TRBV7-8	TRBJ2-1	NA	TGTGCCAGCAGCCCAGGAAATTTCAATGAGCAGTTCTTC	CASSPGNFNEQFF
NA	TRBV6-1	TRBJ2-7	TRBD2	TGTGCCAGCAGTGGACTAGCGGGAGGTCACTCCTACGAGCAGTACTTC	CASSGLAGGHSYEQYF
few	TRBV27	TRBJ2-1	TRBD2	TGTGCCAGCAGTTCCCGCCTAGCGGGAGTGGCGAACAATGAGCAGTTCTTC	CASSSRLAGVANNEQFF
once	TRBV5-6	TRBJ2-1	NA	TGTGCCAGCAGCTTGGTTCCAGGGAATGAGCAGTTCTTC	CASSLVPGNEQFF
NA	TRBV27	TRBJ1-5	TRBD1	TGTGCCAGCAGTCGACAGGGCTCAAATCAGCCCCAGCATTTT	CASSRQGSNQPQHF